This TCR beta chain comes out of a study of blood T cell repertoires in COVID-19. Authors' data handling: Estimation of nucleated cell counts was performed using reference gene primer amplification. The protocol was immunoSEQ multiplex PCR, while the TCRdb copy is restricted to in-frame clones and leaves out a portion. That table supplies the V and J calls and clone size; D and trimming were determined from the DNA. The sample has about 94,000 clones; less than 85% are singletons. This clone was observed a single time. The sequenced material came from peripheral blood. The clonotype originates from an elderly woman with acute or convalescent COVID-19.

The CDR3 loop reads CASSSQGDGYTF. Written as DNA, the CDR3 is TGTGCCAGCAGTTCACAGGGTGATGGCTACACCTTC. The V and J genes are TRBV27 and TRBJ1-2, with D perhaps matching TRBD1 (6 bases). The germline gives CDR1 MNHEY, CDR2 SMNVEV (reference sequence). V was clipped by 4 bases and J by 6 bases, with 9 bases between them. This CDR3 comprises 12 residues.